This T cell receptor (beta chain) was sequenced for a study of cytomegalovirus exposure and HLA in healthy donors. Study-level findings and limits: In vitro experiments confirmed that three CMV-associated chains were specific for CMV antigens.

CDR1 and CDR2 (germline): SGHAT, FQNNGV. The CDR3 spans 14 residues. Trimming pared 7 bases from V and 6 bases from J, leaving 15 bases between. In the PCR, 60 Vbeta and 13 Jbeta primers were used. Sequencing was performed with immunoSEQ multiplex PCR; in TCRdb, only in-frame clones are kept and a portion is missing. This sample has about 180,000 clones, with 70% to 75% found just once. Donors in the study were healthy people who gave bone marrow. Donors counted as nominally healthy when sampled, yet unrecorded immune exposures were likely. In its sample, this clone was seen once. Its antigen remains unknown.

V is TRBV11-2 and J is TRBJ2-2; the D gene is possibly TRBD2 (6 bases). The receptor comes from a male donor in good health and CMV-seronegative. Specimen: PBMCs. The DNA for the CDR3 is TGTGCCAGCAACTTGGACTATTTTCCCGGGGAGCTGTTTTTT. Protein product: CASNLDYFPGELFF. The whole variable domain, filled in from reference TRBV11-2 and TRBJ2-2, reads EAGVAQSPRYKIIEKRQSVAFWCNPISGHATLYWYQQILGQGPKLLIQFQNNGVVDDSQLPKDRFSAERLKGVDSTLKIQPAKLEDSAVYLCASNLDYFPGELFFGEGSRLTVL.